What follows describes a single TCR beta chain. TCRdb keeps only in-frame clones here, not all; method: immunoSEQ multiplex PCR. The table includes 300,000 to 400,000 clones, 85% to 95% detected once. CDR1 is MNHEY and CDR2 is SVGAGI in the germline V gene. The CDR3 length is 15 residues. V was trimmed by 6 bases and J by 1 base, leaving 15 bases between them. Time point defined: blood from clinic visit 5 months post-surgery; TSC patient then seizure free. Surgery cases with the highest brain T cell transcript signatures were chosen for sequencing. The data originate from a study of brain T cells in children with intractable seizures.

V is TRBV6-5 and J is TRBJ1-1, with D uncertain. The sequencing here drew on peripheral blood, taken around 5 months after surgery. This sequence originates from a boy younger than two with tuberous sclerosis and intractable seizures. CDR3 nucleotide sequence: TGTGCCAGCAGAACACAACAACTGCCGAACACTGAAGCTTTCTTT. Translation: CASRTQQLPNTEAFF.